Listed below are T cell receptor beta chains from one sample, sequenced in a study of chemoradiotherapy in HPV16-positive cancers. Assay: immunoSEQ multiplex PCR; the TCRdb copy retains only in-frame clones and omits some. In the table there are roughly 24,000 clones, around 90% of which are singletons. The sample consisted of blood, taken from a patient who underwent chemoradiotherapy. These receptors came from a human donor with HPV-associated anogenital cancer. Each CDR3 is given with its conserved first and last residue. A D gene is named only where the DNA matches it firmly. Some rows have no size entry. The others give once, few or many, or a class for an expanded clone.

few,TRBV18,TRBD1,TRBJ1-5,TGTGCCAGCTCCCCCCAGGGGGTCCAGCGCAATCAGCCCCAGCATTTT,CASSPQGVQRNQPQHF
-,TRBV7-2,TRBD1,TRBJ1-5,TGTGCCAGCAGGGGCGGGACAGGGGTTAATCAGCCCCAGCATTTT,CASRGGTGVNQPQHF
-,TRBV6-1,TRBD1,TRBJ2-7,TGTGCCAGCAGGTCGGGTGGGACAGGGGACGGCGAGCAGTACTTC,CASRSGGTGDGEQYF
once,TRBV2,-,TRBJ1-3,TGTGCCAGCCGTGCTCGAGGGCTATGGAACACCATATATTTT,CASRARGLWNTIYF
once,TRBV2,TRBD1,TRBJ1-4,TGTGCCAGCGGACACTACAGGGGGCAGGGTGAAAAACTGTTTTTT,CASGHYRGQGEKLFF
-,TRBV7-2,-,TRBJ2-1,TGTGCCAGCAGCCTTAGCGGAAGCTCCTACAATGAGCAGTTCTTC,CASSLSGSSYNEQFF
-,TRBV7-6,TRBD2,TRBJ2-1,TGTGCCATTAGCGGGGGGGATTACAATGAGCAGTTCTTC,CAISGGDYNEQFF
-,TRBV2,-,TRBJ1-4,TGTGCCAGCAGTGGGGGTAGTAATGAAAAACTGTTTTTT,CASSGGSNEKLFF
-,TRBV25-1,TRBD1,TRBJ2-5,TGTGCCAGCAGTGAACGTCGACAGGGGCAAGAGAAAAGGGAGACCCAGTACTTC,CASSERRQGQEKRETQYF
-,TRBV18,TRBD2,TRBJ2-3,TGTGCCAGCTCACCGCTTAGCGGGAGCACAGATACGCAGTATTTT,CASSPLSGSTDTQYF
once,TRBV7-6,TRBD2,TRBJ2-5,TGTGCCAGCAGCCAGGAGGCGGGGGGGCAAGAGACCCAGTACTTC,CASSQEAGGQETQYF
-,TRBV7-2,-,TRBJ2-1,TGTGCCAGCAGCTCCGGGGTAGTATCCTACAATGAGCAGTTCTTC,CASSSGVVSYNEQFF
-,TRBV7-9,-,TRBJ2-2,TGTGCCAGCAGCTTAGCGGACTTCGGGGAGCTGTTTTTT,CASSLADFGELFF
-,TRBV7-2,-,TRBJ2-7,TGTGCCAGCAGCTTAGTGCGGGAGCAGTACTTC,CASSLVREQYF
-,TRBV28,TRBD1,TRBJ1-1,TGTGCCAGCAGTCCCCTGACAGGGGGATTGAACACTGAAGCTTTCTTT,CASSPLTGGLNTEAFF
-,TRBV5-1,-,TRBJ2-3,TGCGCCAGCGGTGGGAGAGGTGACACAGATACGCAGTATTTT,CASGGRGDTDTQYF
-,TRBV5-1,-,TRBJ2-3,TGCGCCAGCAGTCAAAACACAGATACGCAGTATTTT,CASSQNTDTQYF
-,TRBV7-9,-,TRBJ1-5,TGTGCCAGCAGCTTGGGACTGGGTCAGCCCCAGCATTTT,CASSLGLGQPQHF
-,TRBV6-5,-,TRBJ1-4,TGTGCCAGCACCTTTGGACCTGGTGAAAAACTGTTTTTT,CASTFGPGEKLFF
-,TRBV7-9,TRBD2,TRBJ2-1,TGTGCCAGCAGCCCCCGCGGGGGGGCGAATGAGCAGTTCTTC,CASSPRGGANEQFF
-,TRBV5-6,-,TRBJ2-6,TGTGCCAGCAGCTTGGCCTGGGGGCCTGGGGCCAACGTCCTGACTTTC,CASSLAWGPGANVLTF
-,TRBV5-6,-,TRBJ2-2,TGTGCCAGCAGCCCCGGGCCTCGGGATACCGGGGAGCTGTTTTTT,CASSPGPRDTGELFF
-,TRBV19,-,TRBJ2-7,TGTGCCAGTAGTAAACTTCATGCCAGCTCCTACGAGCAGTACTTC,CASSKLHASSYEQYF
-,TRBV18,-,TRBJ2-3,TGTGCCAGCTCACCACCTGAGGGCTCAGATACGCAGTATTTT,CASSPPEGSDTQYF
-,TRBV28,-,TRBJ1-1,TGTGCCAGCACCTCCGCGGGGTCGAACACTGAAGCTTTCTTT,CASTSAGSNTEAFF
-,TRBV11-1,-,TRBJ2-7,TGTGCCAGCAGTCCCCTCCGAGGGACTGGGCCCTACGAGCAGTACTTC,CASSPLRGTGPYEQYF
-,TRBV5-4,-,TRBJ1-1,TGTGCCAGCAGCCGCGACATGCACACTGAAGCTTTCTTT,CASSRDMHTEAFF
-,TRBV7-2,TRBD1,TRBJ2-5,TGTGCCAGCAGCTATGCCGGGACAGCTTCCCAAGAGACCCAGTACTTC,CASSYAGTASQETQYF
-,TRBV18,TRBD1,TRBJ2-1,TGTGCCAGCTCACCCCTTCAGGGGGCCCTTGAGCAGTTCTTC,CASSPLQGALEQFF
-,TRBV28,-,TRBJ2-7,TGTGCCAGCAGTTTGGACGGTACCTACGAGCAGTACTTC,CASSLDGTYEQYF
-,TRBV7-8,-,TRBJ1-5,TGTGCCAGCAGCTTAAGGGGACCCGGGGGGGGGAATCAGCCCCAGCATTTT,CASSLRGPGGGNQPQHF
-,TRBV10-1,-,TRBJ2-1,TGCGCCACCCCCCTATTGTCCTACAATGAGCAGTTCTTC,CATPLLSYNEQFF
once,TRBV5-1,TRBD2,TRBJ2-1,TGCGCCAGCAGCTTCCGGGACTACGTAAATGAGCAGTTCTTC,CASSFRDYVNEQFF
few,TRBV6-5,-,TRBJ1-6,TGTGCCAGCAGTTATCGAGGGGGGTCCCTCCACTTT,CASSYRGGSLHF
-,TRBV19,-,TRBJ2-3,TGTGCCAGTATGGGGCCCTACCCAGTTTTT,CASMGPYPVF
-,TRBV28,TRBD1,TRBJ2-7,TGTGCCAGCAGGGACAGGGTAGGTGACGAGCAGTACTTC,CASRDRVGDEQYF
few,TRBV7-2,-,TRBJ1-2,TGTGCCAGCAGCTCACAGCTGAACTATGGCTACACCTTC,CASSSQLNYGYTF
-,TRBV19,TRBD1,TRBJ1-4,TGTGCCATACAGGGGGCTAATGAAAAACTGTTTTTT,CAIQGANEKLFF
-,TRBV28,TRBD2,TRBJ2-1,TGTGCCAGCAGTCCCTATCCGGGACTAGCACCTTACAATGAGCAGTTCTTC,CASSPYPGLAPYNEQFF
-,TRBV6-5,-,TRBJ1-1,TGTGCCAGCATAGGGCTAGACACTGAAGCTTTCTTT,CASIGLDTEAFF
-,TRBV27,-,TRBJ2-7,TGTGCCAGCAGTCCTAAGGGCAGACTAACCTACGAGCAGTACTTC,CASSPKGRLTYEQYF
-,TRBV15,-,TRBJ1-2,TGTGCCACCAGAAGGGACATCTCTGGCTACACCTTC,CATRRDISGYTF
-,TRBV27,-,TRBJ2-7,TGTGCCAGCAGTTTGCAGGGTTCCGAGCAGTACTTC,CASSLQGSEQYF
-,TRBV6-1,TRBD2,TRBJ2-1,TGTGCCAGCAGCCTACTAGCGGTAAGGGGTAATGAGCAGTTCTTC,CASSLLAVRGNEQFF
-,TRBV7-2,TRBD1,TRBJ1-6,TGTGCCAGCAGCCGACAGGGGGCGTCCCAGAATTCACCCCTCCACTTT,CASSRQGASQNSPLHF
-,TRBV18,-,TRBJ2-7,TGTGCCAGCTCACGATGGGACAACTCCTACGAGCAGTACTTC,CASSRWDNSYEQYF
-,TRBV29-1,-,TRBJ1-1,TGCAGCGTAGGGCGCTCGGACGGCGGGGCTGAAGCTTTCTTT,CSVGRSDGGAEAFF
once,TRBV7-8,TRBD2,TRBJ2-1,TGTGCCAGCAGCTTTTTAGCGGGAGGGACCAATGAGCAGTTCTTC,CASSFLAGGTNEQFF
-,TRBV7-8,-,TRBJ1-2,TGTGCCAGCAGCCCCCGTTCGGCGGCGGGCTATGGCTACACCTTC,CASSPRSAAGYGYTF
-,TRBV29-1,-,TRBJ1-1,TGCAGCGTTGGTACCGGGAACACTGAAGCTTTCTTT,CSVGTGNTEAFF
-,TRBV19,-,TRBJ1-5,TGTGCCAGTAGTATAGGAGGGGATAGCAATCAGCCCCAGCATTTT,CASSIGGDSNQPQHF